The entry below describes one T cell receptor (beta chain). What it recognizes is unknown. The ends were cut back, 6 bases at V and 7 bases at J, with 16 bases in the middle. Germline V gene lookup returns CDR1 MDHEN and CDR2 SYDVKM. The CDR3 sequence is 14 residues long. This sample was included in a study of shared clonotypes between healthy human individuals. Study as a whole: Each donor had three CD4 naive, three CD4 memory, two CD8 naive and one CD8 memory plate. Whole-study findings and limits: When compared with the clonotypes that were shared by all four sorted-subset donors, the non-shared clonotypes turned out to have lower generation probabilities.

CD8 cells classed as naive were CD45RO-negative and positively selected for CCR7, excluding terminally differentiated effector memory CD45RA+ cells. Healthy adults negative for HIV, lacking recent acute infections or vaccinations, served as donors. Deep was the level at which the assay was run. The assay was immunoSEQ multiplex PCR, and TCRdb's table has in-frame clones only and misses some. The sample lists about 1,900,000 clones, just under 95% occurring once. Sequencing input: naive CD8+ T cells sorted from blood. The receptor was derived from a man younger than 35 in good health. The chain has TRBV28 and TRBJ1-5; tentatively, D is TRBD1 (5 bases). The CDR3 here is CASSSGQGWQPQHF. In nucleotides, the CDR3 is TGTGCCAGCAGCTCGGGGCAGGGTTGGCAGCCCCAGCATTTT.